Shown below are 30 T cell receptor beta chains from a single sample sequenced in a study of patients and donors after allogeneic stem cell transplantation. From the RT-PCR reads, TCRdb called clonotypes with MiXCR, one entry per CDR3 protein. In the table there are a few hundred thousand distinct CDR3 sequences, less than 15% of which are singletons. The sequenced material came from blood, either unsorted or a sorted T cell fraction (not recorded which). The receptors were gathered from a human donor who was either an allogeneic HSCT recipient or a stem cell or donor lymphocyte infusion donor (not recorded which). It is not recorded whose cells these are; they may come from a transplant donor.

This clonotype was picked up a small number of times. The J gene is TRBJ1-4, the V gene TRBV15; D might be TRBD1 (5 bases). The CDR3 runs 15 residues. Germline values: CDR1 LNHNV, CDR2 YYDKDF (reference sequence). V gave up 5 bases and J gave up 5 bases, with 15 bases separating them. The CDR3 DNA is TGTGCCACCAGCGGGGCTATCGGCCGAAATGAAAAACTGTTTTTT. Amino acids: CATSGAIGRNEKLFF.

This clonotype has a count of ten or more. The chain combines TRBV29-1 with TRBJ2-4; a weak D match, TRBD1 (6 bases). V lost 6 bases, J lost 9 bases, and 15 bases lay in between. The germline V gene has CDR1 SQVTM and CDR2 ANQGSEA. The CDR3 consists of 12 residues. The DNA of the CDR3 is TGCAGCGTAGTACAGGGACGGAGCATTCAGTACTTC. This sequence encodes CSVVQGRSIQYF.

This clonotype was seen only a few times. This rearrangement joins TRBV2 to TRBJ2-1; possibly TRBD2 for D (7 bases). Trimming cost V 4 bases and J 4 bases, with 11 bases left between them. This CDR3 has 14 amino acids. The V gene's germline CDR1 is SNHLY and CDR2 FYNNEI. The CDR3 DNA reads TGTGCCAGCAGTGTGGGGGGGCGGTACAATGAGCAGTTCTTC. The encoded protein is CASSVGGRYNEQFF.

The chain links TRBV5-5 to TRBJ2-2; TRBD2 is a possible D gene (5 bases). CDR1 is SGHKS and CDR2 is YYEKEE in the germline V gene (reference sequence). The CDR3 is 16 amino acids. The V end was cut by 1 base, the J end by 5 bases, with 15 bases between. The CDR3 bases are TGTGCCAGCAGCTTGTGGGCCGTGGGGAGAACCGGGGAGCTGTTTTTT. This codes for CASSLWAVGRTGELFF.

In this sample, this clonotype turned up many times. The chain uses TRBV7-3 and TRBJ1-1; 9 bases map to TRBD1. The CDR3 spans 13 residues. The germline CDR1 and CDR2 sequences are SGHTA and FQGTGA. The trim removed 5 bases at V and 5 bases at J, leaving 3 bases unmatched. The CDR3: CASSKQGATEAFF. The CDR3 nucleotides are TGTGCCAGCAGCAAACAGGGGGCGACTGAAGCTTTCTTT. Full variable domain (remainder filled in from reference TRBV7-3 and TRBJ1-1): GAGVSQTPSNKVTEKGKYVELRCDPISGHTALYWYRQSLGQGPEFLIYFQGTGAADDSGLPNDRFFAVRPEGSVSTLKIQRTERGDSAVYLCASSKQGATEAFFGQGTRLTVV.

The sample holds one count of this clonotype. This chain uses TRBV19 with TRBJ1-2, with D possibly matching TRBD1 (5 bases). The CDR3 contains 13 residues. Germline-derived CDR1 and CDR2 are LNHDA and SQIVND (reference sequence). Trimming took off 0 bases at V and 5 bases at J, with 7 bases between the two ends. DNA for the CDR3: TGTGCCAGTAGTATAGACAGGGAATATGGCTACACCTTC. Encoded protein: CASSIDREYGYTF.

This clonotype was counted ten times or more. J is TRBJ2-5 and V is TRBV2, with TRBD2 matching over 8 bases. Per germline, CDR1 SNHLY and CDR2 FYNNEI. V dropped 4 bases and J dropped 0; count of bases not matched to a gene: 4. The CDR3 has 15 amino acids. The CDR3 region has the DNA TGTGCCAGCAGTGGGTCTAGCGGGTACCAAGAGACCCAGTACTTC. Its translation is CASSGSSGYQETQYF.

The genes are TRBV4-3 and TRBJ1-2; D unresolved. From germline, CDR1 is LGHNA and CDR2 YSLEER. Trimming removed 0 bases from V and 3 bases from J, with 14 bases in between. The CDR3 is made up of 16 amino acids. CDR3 sequence (DNA): TGCGCCAGCAGCCAAGATTTTGTGCGGGAGGACTATGGCTACACCTTC. This encodes CASSQDFVREDYGYTF.

The sample holds many counts of this clonotype. The chain couples TRBV5-1 to TRBJ1-1; D might be TRBD1 (5 bases). The CDR3 runs to 13 residues. Germline assignment: CDR1 SGHRS and CDR2 YFSETQ. Trimming took off 3 bases at V and 4 bases at J, with 10 bases between the two ends. The chain's CDR3 is CASSSPGSTEAFF. CDR3 sequence (DNA): TGCGCCAGCAGCTCCCCAGGGTCCACTGAAGCTTTCTTT.

The genes are TRBV20-1 and TRBJ1-2, with unresolved D. Trimming cost V 3 bases and J 6 bases, with 20 bases left between them. Germline values: CDR1 DFQATT, CDR2 SNEGSKA (reference sequence). This CDR3 spans 15 amino acids. The CDR3 DNA sequence: TGCAGTGCTAGTCCCACATCGGGATTTTGGGATGGCTACACCTTC. Amino acid sequence: CSASPTSGFWDGYTF.

This clonotype was detected ten times or more. The V and J genes are TRBV5-1 and TRBJ2-1; 12 nucleotides match TRBD2. Germline V lookup: CDR1 SGHRS, CDR2 YFSETQ. Trimming removed 4 bases from V and 6 bases from J; junction bases left unmatched: 5. The CDR3 contains 15 residues. In DNA, the CDR3 is TGCGCCAGCAGCCGACTAGCGGGAGAGGGCAATGAGCAGTTCTTC. Translated: CASSRLAGEGNEQFF.

This clonotype occurred a few times. The CDR3 region is CASSRNRDAGNTIYF. The CDR3 DNA reads TGTGCCAGCAGCCGGAACAGGGACGCTGGAAACACCATATATTTT. This chain links TRBV7-6 with TRBJ1-3, with D maybe TRBD1 (6 bases). The V gene's germline CDR1 is SGHVS and CDR2 FNYEAQ. V lost 5 bases and J 2 bases, leaving 13 bases between the germline ends. The CDR3 is 15 residues long.

This clonotype was seen many times. The V call is TRBV5-6, the J call TRBJ2-1, with D tentatively TRBD2 (6 bases). CDR1 and CDR2 from the germline V gene are SGHDT and YYEEEE. The germline V and J ends were trimmed by 4 bases and 9 bases, with 14 bases remaining between them. CDR3 length: 13 amino acids. This CDR3 is CASSPRRDREQFF. Written as DNA, the CDR3 is TGTGCCAGCAGCCCCCGGAGGGACCGTGAGCAGTTCTTC.

This clonotype was picked up a small number of times. The chain recombines TRBV29-1 with TRBJ1-1, with D uncertain. Trimming pared 3 bases from V and 3 bases from J, leaving 11 bases between. The CDR3 covers 13 residues. Germline loops: CDR1 SQVTM, CDR2 ANQGSEA. The CDR3, as DNA: TGCAGCGTTGAGGGTCACCTTGACACTGAAGCTTTCTTT. It encodes CSVEGHLDTEAFF.

The chain couples TRBV12-3 or TRBV12-4 to TRBJ2-3; 7 bases agree with TRBD2. The V gene end was trimmed by 6 bases and the J gene end by 0 bases; junction bases not matched to a gene: 12. The length of the CDR3 is 17 residues. The DNA for the CDR3 is TGTGCCAGCAGCGCTCACTCCAGCGGGGTGAGCACAGATACGCAGTATTTT. It specifies CASSAHSSGVSTDTQYF.

This clonotype was picked up one time. This chain joins TRBV7-2 and TRBJ1-1; D might be TRBD1 (5 bases). Germline CDR1 and CDR2: SGHTA and FQGNSA. This CDR3 spans 16 amino acids. The V end lost 2 bases, the J end lost 1 base, and 14 bases lay between the germline ends. CDR3 region: CASSLSPGTSNTEAFF. CDR3 nucleotide sequence: TGTGCCAGCAGCTTAAGCCCCGGGACGTCGAACACTGAAGCTTTCTTT.

A few counts support this clonotype. The V call is TRBV12-3 or TRBV12-4, the J call TRBJ2-4, with D uncertain. The CDR3 covers 13 residues. V lost 5 bases and J 7 bases, leaving 12 bases between the germline ends. CDR3 protein: CASSPDIYNIQYF. The DNA for the CDR3 is TGTGCCAGCAGTCCTGACATATACAACATTCAGTACTTC.

This clonotype was found a few times. The chain couples TRBV5-1 to TRBJ2-3; 13 bases fit TRBD2. This CDR3 has 17 amino acids. Per germline, CDR1 SGHRS and CDR2 YFSETQ. Germline trimming cut 2 bases from V and 6 bases from J; bases unmatched to any gene: 9. The CDR3 region has the DNA TGCGCCAGCAGCTTTACCGGGACTAGCGGGGCTTCGGATACGCAGTATTTT. Translated: CASSFTGTSGASDTQYF.

The rearrangement links TRBV4-2 to TRBJ1-6; perhaps TRBD1 as D (5 bases). CDR3 size: 16 residues. V was cut by 0 bases and J by 10 bases, with 16 bases left in between. Germline V gene sequence: CDR1 LGHNA, CDR2 YNFKEQ. CDR3 region: CASSQDLGGPESPLHF. The CDR3 nucleotides are TGTGCCAGCAGCCAAGATTTGGGGGGACCGGAATCACCCCTCCACTTT.

This clonotype came up many times. V gene TRBV6-1 combines with J gene TRBJ2-2; 10 nucleotides agree with TRBD1. The V gene end was trimmed by 2 bases and the J gene end by 8 bases; junction bases not matched to a gene: 11. The CDR3 runs to 17 residues. Germline V gene sequence: CDR1 MNHNS, CDR2 SASEGT. The CDR3: CASSETSGTGVPGELFF. For the CDR3, the DNA is TGTGCCAGCAGTGAAACCTCCGGGACAGGGGTCCCTGGGGAGCTGTTTTTT.

This clonotype was found many times. The rearrangement links TRBV29-1 to TRBJ2-1; D is tentatively TRBD1 or TRBD2 (7 bases each). Trimming took off 7 bases at V and 0 bases at J, with 13 bases between the two ends. The length of the CDR3 is 14 residues. CDR1 and CDR2 from the germline V gene are SQVTM and ANQGSEA. The CDR3 bases are TGCAGCGCCCGGGGGGACAGCTCCTACAATGAGCAGTTCTTC. This codes for CSARGDSSYNEQFF.

The gene calls are TRBV6-5 and TRBJ2-1; 7 nucleotides match TRBD1. J gave up 5 bases and V 2 bases, and 3 bases lay outside the gene matches. This CDR3 contains 14 residues. Germline CDR1 MNHEY, CDR2 SVGAGI. The CDR3 DNA sequence: TGTGCCAGCAGTTACCTCGGGACAGACAATGAGCAGTTCTTC. This translates into CASSYLGTDNEQFF.

The sample holds a few counts of this clonotype. The rearrangement joins TRBV7-8 to TRBJ1-6, with D hard to call. The CDR3 is 13 amino acids. The V and J ends lost 5 bases and 7 bases respectively, with 9 bases between them. The germline gives CDR1 SGHVS, CDR2 FQNEAQ. The DNA of the CDR3 is TGTGCCAGCAGCCCAGCGATCAATTCACCCCTCCACTTT. It is translated as CASSPAINSPLHF.

The table lists this clonotype with many counts. The chain has TRBV10-3 and TRBJ2-1, with D unresolved. Looked up from germline, CDR1 is ENHRY and CDR2 is SYGVKD. This CDR3 has 15 amino acids. Trimming pared 2 bases from V and 2 bases from J, leaving 10 bases between. The CDR3 DNA sequence: TGTGCCATCAGTGAGCGCCAGGTCACCTACAATGAGCAGTTCTTC. Its protein product is CAISERQVTYNEQFF.

This clonotype has at least ten counts. The rearrangement joins TRBV5-1 to TRBJ1-1; D may be TRBD1 (5 bases). V was cut by 5 bases and J by 5 bases, with 10 bases left in between. The CDR3 consists of 12 residues. Per the germline V gene, CDR1 is SGHRS and CDR2 is YFSETQ. This chain's CDR3 is CASRSGGTEAFF. CDR3 DNA: TGCGCCAGCAGATCCGGGGGAACTGAAGCTTTCTTT.

The table lists this clonotype with a few counts. The chain has TRBV7-2 and TRBJ2-3; TRBD2 might be the D (5 bases). Deletions cut 2 bases from V and 5 bases from J, with 11 bases between. The length of the CDR3 is 14 residues. Germline V CDR1 and CDR2: SGHTA, FQGNSA. The CDR3 nucleotides read TGTGCCAGCAGCTTATATCGGGGTCAAGATACGCAGTATTTT. Translation: CASSLYRGQDTQYF.

This clonotype was found many times. The chain combines TRBV24-1 with TRBJ2-6; 9 bases align to TRBD1. The CDR3 has 17 amino acids. Germline loops: CDR1 KGHDR, CDR2 SFDVKD. V shed 7 bases, J shed 2 bases, and the junction held 8 bases outside the gene matches. The CDR3 protein is CATSEGQGTPGANVLTF. The CDR3 region has the DNA TGTGCCACCAGCGAGGGACAGGGAACCCCTGGGGCCAACGTCCTGACTTTC.

The sample holds many counts of this clonotype. CDR3 DNA: TGTGCCACCAGTGATTCGGTCAGAGCTTCCACCGGGGAGCTGTTTTTT. Translated: CATSDSVRASTGELFF. The V and J genes are TRBV24-1 and TRBJ2-2; no firm D call. The CDR3 runs 16 residues. Germline V gene sequence: CDR1 KGHDR, CDR2 SFDVKD. V gave up 2 bases and J gave up 4 bases, with 13 bases separating them.

This chain joins TRBV5-1 and TRBJ2-2, with 9 bases aligning to TRBD1. J lost 6 bases, V lost 0 bases, and 3 bases had no gene match. CDR3 size: 15 residues. Germline CDR1 is SGHRS and CDR2 is YFSETQ. The DNA of the CDR3 is TGCGCCAGCAGCTTGGGGACAGGGGCCGCCGGGGAGCTGTTTTTT. It yields the protein CASSLGTGAAGELFF.

This clonotype was observed a handful of times. V is TRBV6-6 and J is TRBJ1-2, with TRBD1 as a possible D gene (6 bases). Germline V lookup: CDR1 MNHNY, CDR2 SVGAGI (reference sequence). Trimming stripped 2 bases from V and 4 bases from J, with 8 bases between. This CDR3 comprises 13 residues. CDR3 bases: TGTGCCAGCAGTTACCGGGACATCTATGGCTACACCTTC. Encoded protein: CASSYRDIYGYTF.